These 10 T cell receptor beta chains share one sample of origin, sequenced in a study of post-analysis software for immune sequencing data. Study-wide results and limits: The five TRBV segments detected at higher frequency in patients than in controls included TRBV5-6, TRBV5-1 and TRBV20-1.

No antigens are known for them. Presence of unique molecular identifiers characterized the TCR beta cDNA libraries. TCRdb itself ran the PCR reads through MiXCR, one entry per CDR3 protein. The table includes 820,000 or so distinct CDR3 sequences, approximately 53% detected once. The sequenced sample was blood. The receptors come from a girl between 5 and 17 years old with multiple sclerosis.

The chain links TRBV9 to TRBJ2-1, with D uncertain. Germline V gives CDR1 SGDLS, CDR2 YYNGEE. V lost 0 bases and J 4 bases, leaving 5 bases between the germline ends. The CDR3 extends over 13 amino acids. The CDR3 bases are TGTGCCAGCAGCGTAGACGTTTACAATGAGCAGTTCTTC. Its protein product is CASSVDVYNEQFF.

V usage is TRBV5-1 and J usage is TRBJ2-7, with 15 bases aligning to TRBD2. CDR3 length: 18 amino acids. The germline V gene has CDR1 SGHRS and CDR2 YFSETQ. The V gene end was trimmed by 0 bases and the J gene end by 1 base; junction bases not matched to a gene: 5. The CDR3 sequence is CASSLGGTSGRPSYEQYF. The CDR3 DNA follows: TGCGCCAGCAGCTTGGGAGGGACTAGCGGGAGGCCGTCCTACGAGCAGTACTTC.

This sequence joins TRBV19 and TRBJ1-2; a possible D gene is TRBD1 (6 bases). CDR3 length equals 14 residues. The germline CDR1 and CDR2 sequences are LNHDA and SQIVND (reference sequence). V was shortened by 10 bases and J by 2 bases, with 17 bases between the two germline ends. The CDR3 region is CATQGTHTNYGYTF. CDR3 coding DNA: TGTGCCACCCAGGGGACGCATACCAACTATGGCTACACCTTC.

V is TRBV3-1 and J is TRBJ1-1, with a weak D call TRBD1 (6 bases). This CDR3 spans 12 amino acids. Germline V gives CDR1 LGHDT, CDR2 YNNKEL (reference sequence). The germline V and J ends were trimmed by 1 base and 11 bases, with 11 bases remaining between them. The CDR3 region has the DNA TGTGCCAGCAGCCAAGGTCAAGGGGGTGCTTTCTTT. It is translated as CASSQGQGGAFF.

The rearrangement links TRBV7-9 to TRBJ2-7; a weak D match, TRBD1 (6 bases). V shed 7 bases and J shed 2 bases, with 15 bases lying between them. The CDR3 extends over 14 amino acids. Germline-derived CDR1 and CDR2 are SEHNR and FQNEAQ (reference sequence). CDR3 region: CASTGSGQPYEQYF. The CDR3 DNA reads as TGTGCCAGCACGGGGTCCGGACAGCCCTACGAGCAGTACTTC.

This clonotype was seen a few times. The rearrangement uses TRBV9 and TRBJ1-5; D uncertain. The germline CDR1 and CDR2 sequences are SGDLS and YYNGEE. Deletions cut 2 bases from V and 3 bases from J, with 6 bases between. The CDR3 extends over 13 amino acids. CDR3 nucleotides: TGTGCCAGCAGCGTTGGAACCAATCAGCCCCAGCATTTT. As protein: CASSVGTNQPQHF.

The chain uses TRBV14 and TRBJ2-7; D possibly corresponds to TRBD2 (6 bases). The V end lost 1 base, the J end lost 2 bases, and 9 bases lay between the germline ends. This CDR3 region has 14 residues. Per the germline V gene, CDR1 is SGHDN and CDR2 is FVKESK. The CDR3 DNA reads as TGTGCCAGCAGCCAAGGCGGGATCCCCTACGAGCAGTACTTC. Translated, it gives CASSQGGIPYEQYF.

The chain recombines TRBV20-1 with TRBJ2-5; D is perhaps TRBD2 (6 bases). There are 13 residues in the CDR3. Germline CDR1 reads DFQATT; CDR2 reads SNEGSKA (reference sequence). V was pared by 1 base and J by 4 bases, with 10 bases between. CDR3 nucleotide sequence: TGCAGTGCTAGAGGGGGGGTGGCAGAGACCCAGTACTTC. Translation: CSARGGVAETQYF.

The chain couples TRBV21-1 to TRBJ2-1; the D call of TRBD2 is as the table states it, not checked on the DNA. TRBV21-1 is termed a pseudogene. The CDR3 has 11 amino acids. Written as DNA, the CDR3 is TGTGCCAGATTGGTATCCTCCGAGCAGTTCTTC. Amino acid sequence: CARLVSSEQFF.

This clonotype has more than one count but fewer than ten. The J gene is TRBJ2-1, the V gene TRBV18; 7 bases map to TRBD2. The CDR3 consists of 14 residues. The germline V gene has CDR1 KGHSH and CDR2 LQKENI. J was trimmed by 4 bases and V by 4 bases; bases with no gene match: 4. For the CDR3, the DNA is TGTGCCAGCTCACGGCCGGGACTATACAATGAGCAGTTCTTC. Protein product: CASSRPGLYNEQFF.